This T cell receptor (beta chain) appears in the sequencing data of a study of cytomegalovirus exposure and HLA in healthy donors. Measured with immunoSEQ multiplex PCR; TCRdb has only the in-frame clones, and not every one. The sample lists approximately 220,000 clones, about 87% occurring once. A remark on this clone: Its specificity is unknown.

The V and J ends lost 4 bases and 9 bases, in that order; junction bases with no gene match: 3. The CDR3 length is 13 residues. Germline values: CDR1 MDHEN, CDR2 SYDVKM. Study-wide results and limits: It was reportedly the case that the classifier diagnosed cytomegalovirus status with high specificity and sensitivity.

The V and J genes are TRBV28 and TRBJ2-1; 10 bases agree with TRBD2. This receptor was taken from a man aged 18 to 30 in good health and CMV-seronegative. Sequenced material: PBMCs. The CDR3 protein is CASSWLAGAEQFF. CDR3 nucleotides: TGTGCCAGCAGTTGGCTAGCGGGAGCTGAGCAGTTCTTC.